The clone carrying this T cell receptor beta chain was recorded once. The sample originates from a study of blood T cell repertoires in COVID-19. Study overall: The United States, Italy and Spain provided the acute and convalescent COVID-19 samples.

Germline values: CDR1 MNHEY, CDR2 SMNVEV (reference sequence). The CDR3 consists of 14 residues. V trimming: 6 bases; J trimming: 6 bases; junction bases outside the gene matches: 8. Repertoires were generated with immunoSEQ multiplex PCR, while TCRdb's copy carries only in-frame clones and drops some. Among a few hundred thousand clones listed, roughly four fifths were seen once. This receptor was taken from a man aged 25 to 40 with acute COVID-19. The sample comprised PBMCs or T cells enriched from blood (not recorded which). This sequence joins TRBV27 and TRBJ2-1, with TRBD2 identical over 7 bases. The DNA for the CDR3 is TGTGCCAGCAGCCTCAGCGGGGCCGGCAATGAGCAGTTCTTC. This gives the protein CASSLSGAGNEQFF.